Each of the 14 T cell receptor beta chains below was sequenced from the same sample in a study of OX40 agonist ivuxolimab in advanced cancers. TCRdb keeps only in-frame clones here, not all; method: immunoSEQ multiplex PCR. The table has tens of thousands of clones, more than 85% seen once; the top ten hold 0.9% to 1.2%. Sequenced material: CD4+ or CD8+ T cells sorted from blood, taken in a trial of the OX40 agonist ivuxolimab. These receptors were obtained from an adult with an advanced solid tumor such as melanoma, head and neck, liver or kidney cancer.

V and J are TRBV5-4 and TRBJ2-1, with TRBD2 matching over 15 bases. Germline assignment: CDR1 SGHNT and CDR2 YYREEE (reference sequence). This CDR3 region has 17 residues. The junction had 5 bases not matched to a gene; V was cut back by 3 bases and J by 4 bases. The chain's CDR3 is CASSSGLAGGNYNEQFF. The CDR3 DNA follows: TGTGCCAGCAGCTCGGGACTAGCGGGAGGAAATTACAATGAGCAGTTCTTC.

This chain links TRBV4-1 with TRBJ1-2, with 7 bases that match TRBD1. This CDR3 has 16 amino acids. Looked up from germline, CDR1 is MGHRA and CDR2 is YSYEKL. V was clipped by 2 bases and J by 4 bases; unmatched bases: 10. This chain's CDR3 is CASSQRRTGASYGYTF. The CDR3 region has the DNA TGCGCCAGCAGCCAAAGGAGAACAGGGGCCTCCTATGGCTACACCTTC.

The rearrangement links TRBV6-5 to TRBJ1-1; D possibly corresponds to TRBD1 (5 bases). Germline CDR1 reads MNHEY; CDR2 reads SVGAGI. This CDR3 is 14 amino acids long. The V end lost 5 bases, the J end lost 0 bases, and 10 bases lay between the germline ends. CDR3 residues: CASSRDGLNTEAFF. CDR3 DNA: TGTGCCAGCAGTCGGGACGGCCTGAACACTGAAGCTTTCTTT.

The V and J genes are TRBV5-3 and TRBJ2-7, with TRBD1 matching over 9 bases. TRBV5-3 is assigned to the ORF class and has an uncertain function. J was trimmed by 4 bases and V by 4 bases; bases with no gene match: 6. The CDR3 is 14 amino acids. The CDR3 here is CARSLRDRVYEQYF. CDR3 coding DNA: TGTGCCAGAAGCCTCCGGGACAGGGTTTACGAGCAGTACTTC.

The chain recombines TRBV7-2 with TRBJ2-5; no firm D call. Germline V lookup: CDR1 SGHTA, CDR2 FQGNSA. Trimming took off 1 base at V and 2 bases at J, with 2 bases between the two ends. This CDR3 spans 12 amino acids. In nucleotides, the CDR3 is TGTGCCAGCAGCTTAGGTCAAGAGACCCAGTACTTC. This encodes CASSLGQETQYF.

V and J are TRBV5-4 and TRBJ2-6; the D gene is possibly TRBD1 (6 bases). In germline, CDR1 is SGHNT, CDR2 YYREEE (reference sequence). The CDR3 has 15 residues. V dropped 3 bases and J dropped 2 bases, with 9 bases sitting between them. Written as DNA, the CDR3 is TGTGCCAGCAGCTCGACAGGTGCTGGGGCCAACGTCCTGACTTTC. As protein: CASSSTGAGANVLTF. The entire variable domain, with the rest obtained from reference TRBV5-4 and TRBJ2-6, is as follows: ETGVTQSPTHLIKTRGQQVTLRCSSQSGHNTVSWYQQALGQGPQFIFQYYREEENGRGNFPPRFSGLQFPNYSSELNVNALELDDSALYLCASSSTGAGANVLTFGAGSRLTVL.

Only one count was recorded for this clone. This chain links TRBV27 with TRBJ2-7; 7 bases align to TRBD2. CDR3 size: 14 residues. J lost 6 bases, V lost 5 bases, and 10 bases had no gene match. Germline CDR1 MNHEY, CDR2 SMNVEV (reference sequence). CDR3 residues: CASSPVGLVIEQYF. CDR3 in DNA: TGTGCCAGCAGTCCCGTCGGACTAGTTATCGAGCAGTACTTC.

The chain recombines TRBV27 with TRBJ1-2, with D possibly being TRBD1 (6 bases). CDR3 length: 15 residues. Germline V gene sequence: CDR1 MNHEY, CDR2 SMNVEV (reference sequence). Trimming removed 5 bases from V and 4 bases from J, with 17 bases in between. CDR3 sequence (DNA): TGTGCCAGCAGTCCGTCCGACAGGTTCCCCTATGGCTACACCTTC. Residues: CASSPSDRFPYGYTF.

The chain carries TRBV6-1 and TRBJ2-3; the D gene is possibly TRBD1 (5 bases). V was clipped by 7 bases and J by 2 bases, with 13 bases between them. The CDR3 consists of 14 residues. Germline V gene sequence: CDR1 MNHNS, CDR2 SASEGT. This CDR3 is CASTLRGVTDTQYF. CDR3 in DNA: TGTGCCAGCACCTTAAGGGGCGTCACAGATACGCAGTATTTT.

The chain couples TRBV7-8 to TRBJ2-7; 7 bases fit TRBD1. Losses at the gene ends were 5 bases for V and 3 bases for J; bases not matched to a gene: 4. The CDR3 has 13 residues. CDR1 and CDR2 from the germline V gene are SGHVS and FQNEAQ. The CDR3 region is CASSDRVGYEQYF. CDR3 DNA sequence: TGTGCCAGCAGCGACAGGGTAGGCTACGAGCAGTACTTC. Complete variable domain (other parts from reference TRBV7-8 and TRBJ2-7): GAGVSQSPRYKVAKRGQDVALRCDPISGHVSLFWYQQALGQGPEFLTYFQNEAQLDKSGLPSDRFFAERPEGSVSTLKIQRTQQEDSAVYLCASSDRVGYEQYFGPGTRLTVT.

CDR3 DNA sequence: TGTGCCAGCACCAATGGGGGCTCCCACACAGATACGCAGTATTTT. As protein: CASTNGGSHTDTQYF. The chain combines TRBV7-2 with TRBJ2-3, with D perhaps TRBD1 (6 bases). Germline V gene lookup returns CDR1 SGHTA and CDR2 FQGNSA. V was cut by 7 bases and J by 2 bases, with 16 bases left in between. This CDR3 is built from 15 residues.

The chain is built from TRBV4-3 and TRBJ2-7, with 7 bases identical to TRBD1. CDR3 length: 13 residues. The J segment lost 12 bases and the V segment lost 3 bases, leaving 11 bases of the junction unmatched. The germline V gene encodes CDR1 LGHNA and CDR2 YSLEER. The CDR3 here is CASSQERDSILYF. CDR3 sequence (DNA): TGCGCCAGCAGCCAGGAGAGGGACAGTATATTGTACTTC.

J is TRBJ2-1 and V is TRBV5-1; D might be TRBD2 (5 bases). V shed 0 bases and J shed 2 bases, with 9 bases lying between them. This CDR3 comprises 15 residues. CDR1 and CDR2 (germline): SGHRS, YFSETQ. CDR3 sequence reads: CASSLAGYTYNEQFF. CDR3 bases: TGCGCCAGCAGCTTGGCGGGATACACCTACAATGAGCAGTTCTTC.

The rearrangement uses TRBV6-1 and TRBJ2-5; the match to TRBD1 covers 8 bases. Germline CDR1 is MNHNS and CDR2 is SASEGT. V lost 7 bases, J lost 5 bases, and 12 bases stayed unmatched. This CDR3 comprises 15 residues. In DNA, the CDR3 is TGTGCCAGCACCGAATTCGACAGGGGTGGTGAGACCCAGTACTTC. Protein: CASTEFDRGGETQYF.